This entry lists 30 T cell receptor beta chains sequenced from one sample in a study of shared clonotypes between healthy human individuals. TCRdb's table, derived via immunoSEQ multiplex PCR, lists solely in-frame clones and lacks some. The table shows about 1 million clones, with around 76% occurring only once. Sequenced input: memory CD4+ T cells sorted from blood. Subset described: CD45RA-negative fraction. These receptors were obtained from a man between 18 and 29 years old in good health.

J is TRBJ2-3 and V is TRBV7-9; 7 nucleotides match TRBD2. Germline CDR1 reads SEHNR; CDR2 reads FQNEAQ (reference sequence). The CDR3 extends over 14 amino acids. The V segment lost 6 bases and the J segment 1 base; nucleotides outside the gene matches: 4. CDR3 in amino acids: CASSRSGGTDTQYF. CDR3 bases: TGTGCCAGCAGTAGAAGCGGGGGCACAGATACGCAGTATTTT.

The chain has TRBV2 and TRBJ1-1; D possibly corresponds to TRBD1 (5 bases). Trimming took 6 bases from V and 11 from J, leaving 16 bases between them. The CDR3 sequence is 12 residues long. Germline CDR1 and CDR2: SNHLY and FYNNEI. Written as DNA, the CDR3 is TGTGCCAGCAGGGTTCTGGGGACTCAGGCTTTCTTT. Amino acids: CASRVLGTQAFF.

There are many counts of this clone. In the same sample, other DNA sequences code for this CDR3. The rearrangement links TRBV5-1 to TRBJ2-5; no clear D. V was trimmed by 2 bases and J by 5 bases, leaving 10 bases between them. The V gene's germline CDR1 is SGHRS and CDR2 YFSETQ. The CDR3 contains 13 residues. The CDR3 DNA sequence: TGCGCCAGCAGCTTAGAAGGATGGGAGACCCAGTACTTC. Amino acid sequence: CASSLEGWETQYF.

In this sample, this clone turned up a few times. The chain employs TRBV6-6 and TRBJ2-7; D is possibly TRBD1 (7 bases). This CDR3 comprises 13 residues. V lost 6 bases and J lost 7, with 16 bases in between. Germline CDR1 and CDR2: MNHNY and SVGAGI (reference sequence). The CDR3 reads CASSQPTGREQYF. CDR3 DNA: TGTGCCAGCAGCCAACCGACAGGGAGGGAGCAGTACTTC.

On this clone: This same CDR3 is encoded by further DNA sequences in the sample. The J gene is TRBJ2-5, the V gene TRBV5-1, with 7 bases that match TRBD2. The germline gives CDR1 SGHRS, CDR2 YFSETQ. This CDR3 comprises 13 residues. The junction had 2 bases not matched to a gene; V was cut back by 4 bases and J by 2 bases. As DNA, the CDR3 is TGCGCCAGCAGCCGGACTAGTCAAGAGACCCAGTACTTC. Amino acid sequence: CASSRTSQETQYF.

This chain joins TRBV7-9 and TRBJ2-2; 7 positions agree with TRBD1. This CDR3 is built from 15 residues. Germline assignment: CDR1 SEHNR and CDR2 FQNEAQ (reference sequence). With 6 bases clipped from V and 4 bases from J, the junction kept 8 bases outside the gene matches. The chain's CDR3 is CASRPGQPITGELFF. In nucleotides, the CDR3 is TGTGCCAGCAGGCCGGGACAGCCTATCACCGGGGAGCTGTTTTTT.

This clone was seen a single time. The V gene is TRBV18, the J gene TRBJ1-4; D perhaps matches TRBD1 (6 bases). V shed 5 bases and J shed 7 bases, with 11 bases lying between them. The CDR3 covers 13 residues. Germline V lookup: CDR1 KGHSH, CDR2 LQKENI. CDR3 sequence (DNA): TGTGCCAGCTCAAGGGACATTGGTGAAAAACTGTTTTTT. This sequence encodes CASSRDIGEKLFF. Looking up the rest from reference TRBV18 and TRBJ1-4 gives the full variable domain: NAGVMQNPRHLVRRRGQEARLRCSPMKGHSHVYWYRQLPEEGLKFMVYLQKENIIDESGMPKERFSAEFPKEGPSILRIQQVVRGDSAAYFCASSRDIGEKLFFGSGTQLSVL.

The CDR3 region has the DNA TGTGCCAGCAGGGGGACTAGCGGGCCGACCGGGGAGCTGTTTTTT. Its protein is CASRGTSGPTGELFF. The V gene is TRBV7-2, the J gene TRBJ2-2; 12 bases align to TRBD2. The CDR3 sequence is 15 residues long. Germline CDR1 and CDR2: SGHTA and FQGNSA. V lost 6 bases to trimming and J lost 5 bases; unmatched junction nucleotides: 4.

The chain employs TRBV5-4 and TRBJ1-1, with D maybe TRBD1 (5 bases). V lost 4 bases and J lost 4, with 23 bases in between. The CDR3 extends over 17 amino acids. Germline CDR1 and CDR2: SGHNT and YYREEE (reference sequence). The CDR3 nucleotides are TGTGCCAGCAGCCGCGGGGGAGGTGCAGGCCTTTCCACTGAAGCTTTCTTT. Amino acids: CASSRGGGAGLSTEAFF. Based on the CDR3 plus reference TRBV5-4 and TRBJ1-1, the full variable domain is ETGVTQSPTHLIKTRGQQVTLRCSSQSGHNTVSWYQQALGQGPQFIFQYYREEENGRGNFPPRFSGLQFPNYSSELNVNALELDDSALYLCASSRGGGAGLSTEAFFGQGTRLTVV.

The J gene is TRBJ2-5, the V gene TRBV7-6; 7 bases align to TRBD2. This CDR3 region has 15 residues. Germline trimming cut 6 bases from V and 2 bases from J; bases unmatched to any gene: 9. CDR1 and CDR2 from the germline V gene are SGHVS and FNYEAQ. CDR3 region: CASSGGAGLQETQYF. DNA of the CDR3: TGTGCCAGCAGTGGGGGAGCGGGGCTACAAGAGACCCAGTACTTC.

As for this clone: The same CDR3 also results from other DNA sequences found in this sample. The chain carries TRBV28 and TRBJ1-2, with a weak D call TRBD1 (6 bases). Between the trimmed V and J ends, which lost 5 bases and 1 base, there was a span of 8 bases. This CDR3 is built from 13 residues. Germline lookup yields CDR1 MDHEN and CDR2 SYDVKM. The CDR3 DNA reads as TGTGCCAGCAGTCCGGACAGTAACTATGGCTACACCTTC. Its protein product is CASSPDSNYGYTF.

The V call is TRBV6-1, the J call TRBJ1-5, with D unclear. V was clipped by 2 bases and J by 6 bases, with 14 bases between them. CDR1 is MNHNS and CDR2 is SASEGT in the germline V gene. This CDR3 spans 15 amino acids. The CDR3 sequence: CASSEWEGIGQPQHF. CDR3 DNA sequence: TGTGCCAGCAGTGAATGGGAGGGAATCGGTCAGCCCCAGCATTTT.

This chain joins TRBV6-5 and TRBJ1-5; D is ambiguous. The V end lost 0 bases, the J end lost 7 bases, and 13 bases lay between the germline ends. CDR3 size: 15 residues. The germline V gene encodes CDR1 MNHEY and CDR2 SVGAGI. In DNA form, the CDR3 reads TGTGCCAGCAGTTACTCGGTCCAGGCTAGCCAGCCCCAGCATTTT. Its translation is CASSYSVQASQPQHF.

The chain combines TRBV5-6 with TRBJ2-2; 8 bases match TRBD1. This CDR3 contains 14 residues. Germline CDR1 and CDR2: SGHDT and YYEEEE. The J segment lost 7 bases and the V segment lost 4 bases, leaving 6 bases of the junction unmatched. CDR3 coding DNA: TGTGCCAGCAGCCCAGACAGGGGTCACGGGGAGCTGTTTTTT. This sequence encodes CASSPDRGHGELFF.

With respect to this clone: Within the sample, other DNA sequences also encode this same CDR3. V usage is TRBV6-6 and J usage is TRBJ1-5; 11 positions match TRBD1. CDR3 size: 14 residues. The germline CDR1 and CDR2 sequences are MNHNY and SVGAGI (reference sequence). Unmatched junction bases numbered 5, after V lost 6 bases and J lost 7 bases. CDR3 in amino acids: CASREGQGGQPQHF. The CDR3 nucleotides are TGTGCCAGCAGAGAGGGACAGGGGGGACAGCCCCAGCATTTT.

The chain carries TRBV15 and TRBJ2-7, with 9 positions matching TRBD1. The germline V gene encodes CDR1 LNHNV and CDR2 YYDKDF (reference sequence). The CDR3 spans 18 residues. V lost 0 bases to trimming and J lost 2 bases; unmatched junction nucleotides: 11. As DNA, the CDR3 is TGTGCCACCAGCAGAGATGCGGTTATCCGACAGGGGGCCTACGAGCAGTACTTC. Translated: CATSRDAVIRQGAYEQYF.

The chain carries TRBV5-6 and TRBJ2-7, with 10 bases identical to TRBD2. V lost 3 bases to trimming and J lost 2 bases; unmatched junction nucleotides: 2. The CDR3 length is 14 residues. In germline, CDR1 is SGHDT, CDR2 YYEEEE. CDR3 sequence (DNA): TGTGCCAGCAGCTCGGGACTAGCGCCCTACGAGCAGTACTTC. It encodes CASSSGLAPYEQYF.

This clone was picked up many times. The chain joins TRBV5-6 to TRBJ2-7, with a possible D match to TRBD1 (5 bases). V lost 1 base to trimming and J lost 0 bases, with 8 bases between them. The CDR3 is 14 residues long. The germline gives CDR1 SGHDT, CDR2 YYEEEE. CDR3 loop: CASSLFTGSYEQYF. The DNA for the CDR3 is TGTGCCAGCAGCTTGTTCACAGGCTCCTACGAGCAGTACTTC.

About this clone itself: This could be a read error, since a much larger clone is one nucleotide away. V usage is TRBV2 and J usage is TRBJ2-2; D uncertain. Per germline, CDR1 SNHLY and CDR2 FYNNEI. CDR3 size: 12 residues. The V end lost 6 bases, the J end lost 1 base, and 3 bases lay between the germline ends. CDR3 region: CASRLNTGELFF. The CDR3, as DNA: TGTGCCAGCAGACTGAACACCGGGGAGCTGTTTTTT.

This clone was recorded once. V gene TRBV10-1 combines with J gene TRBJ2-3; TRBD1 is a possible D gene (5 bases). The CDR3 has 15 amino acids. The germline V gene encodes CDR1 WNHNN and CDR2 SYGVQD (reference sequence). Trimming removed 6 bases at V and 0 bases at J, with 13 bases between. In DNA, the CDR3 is TGCGCCAGCAGCGAATCTGGGGCGAGCACAGATACGCAGTATTTT. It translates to CASSESGASTDTQYF.

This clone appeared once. This CDR3 reads CASSQELALEIGYEQYF. CDR3 DNA sequence: TGCGCCAGCAGCCAAGAACTAGCCCTTGAGATTGGGTACGAGCAGTACTTC. The rearrangement uses TRBV4-1 and TRBJ2-7; weak D call: TRBD2 (6 bases). Germline values: CDR1 MGHRA, CDR2 YSYEKL. Trimming removed 0 bases at V and 4 bases at J, with 19 bases between. The CDR3 covers 17 residues.

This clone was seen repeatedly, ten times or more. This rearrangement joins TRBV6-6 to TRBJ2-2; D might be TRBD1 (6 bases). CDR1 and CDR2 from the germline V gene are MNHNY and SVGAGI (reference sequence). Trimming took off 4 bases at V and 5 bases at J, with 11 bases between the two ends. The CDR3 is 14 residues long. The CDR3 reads CASSLDRQTGELFF. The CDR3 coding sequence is TGTGCCAGCAGTTTGGACAGACAAACCGGGGAGCTGTTTTTT.

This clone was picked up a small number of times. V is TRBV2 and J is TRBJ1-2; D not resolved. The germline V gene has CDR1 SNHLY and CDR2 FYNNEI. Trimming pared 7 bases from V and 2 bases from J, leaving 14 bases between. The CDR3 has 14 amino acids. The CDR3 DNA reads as TGTGCCAGCACCGAACCGGCAGACAACTATGGCTACACCTTC. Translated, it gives CASTEPADNYGYTF.

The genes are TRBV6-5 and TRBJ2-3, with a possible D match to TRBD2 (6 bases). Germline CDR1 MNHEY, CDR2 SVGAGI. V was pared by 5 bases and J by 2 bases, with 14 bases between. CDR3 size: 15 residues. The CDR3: CASSHGDWATDTQYF. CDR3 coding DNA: TGTGCCAGCAGTCATGGGGACTGGGCCACAGATACGCAGTATTTT.

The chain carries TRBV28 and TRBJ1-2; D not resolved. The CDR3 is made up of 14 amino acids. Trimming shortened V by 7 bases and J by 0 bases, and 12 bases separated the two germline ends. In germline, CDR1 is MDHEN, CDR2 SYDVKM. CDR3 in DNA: TGTGCCAGCAACGTTCTTAGTTCTAACTATGGCTACACCTTC. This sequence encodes CASNVLSSNYGYTF.

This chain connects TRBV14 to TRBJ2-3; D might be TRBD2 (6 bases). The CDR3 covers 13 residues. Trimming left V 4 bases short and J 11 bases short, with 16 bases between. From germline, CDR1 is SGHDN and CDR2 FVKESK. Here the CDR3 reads CASSPTSGLLQYF. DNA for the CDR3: TGTGCCAGCAGCCCCACATCGGGACTTTTGCAGTATTTT.

CDR3 region: CASSFERGYTDTQYF. The CDR3 region has the DNA TGTGCCAGCAGCTTCGAACGGGGCTACACAGATACGCAGTATTTT. The gene calls are TRBV7-3 and TRBJ2-3, with D perhaps matching TRBD1 or TRBD2 (5 bases each). The CDR3 extends over 15 amino acids. The ends were cut back, 3 bases at V and 2 bases at J, with 12 bases in the middle. CDR1 SGHTA and CDR2 FQGTGA come from the germline V gene.

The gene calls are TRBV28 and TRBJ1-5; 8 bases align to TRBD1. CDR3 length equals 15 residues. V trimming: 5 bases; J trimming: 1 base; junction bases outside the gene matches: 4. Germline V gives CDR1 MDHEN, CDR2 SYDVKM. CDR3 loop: CASSRTGSSNQPQHF. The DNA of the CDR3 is TGTGCCAGCAGTCGGACAGGGTCCAGCAATCAGCCCCAGCATTTT. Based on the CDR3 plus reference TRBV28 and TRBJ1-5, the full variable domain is DVKVTQSSRYLVKRTGEKVFLECVQDMDHENMFWYRQDPGLGLRLIYFSYDVKMKEKGDIPEGYSVSREKKERFSLILESASTNQTSMYLCASSRTGSSNQPQHFGDGTRLSIL.

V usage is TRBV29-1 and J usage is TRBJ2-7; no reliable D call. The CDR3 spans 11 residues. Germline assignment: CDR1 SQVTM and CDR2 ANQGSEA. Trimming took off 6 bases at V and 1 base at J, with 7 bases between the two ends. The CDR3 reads CSVQVSYEQYF. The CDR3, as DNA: TGCAGCGTCCAGGTTTCCTACGAGCAGTACTTC.

CDR3 sequence (DNA): TGTGCCAGCAGCCGGGGACTAGAGAACACCGGGGAGCTGTTTTTT. It is translated as CASSRGLENTGELFF. The chain links TRBV11-3 to TRBJ2-2; 8 bases fit TRBD2. CDR1 and CDR2 (germline): SGHNT, YENEEA. The V gene end was trimmed by 5 bases and the J gene end by 1 base; junction bases not matched to a gene: 3. This CDR3 spans 15 amino acids.